Shown below are 7 T cell receptor beta chains from a single sample sequenced in a study of blood T cell dynamics during melanoma immunotherapy. Assay: immunoSEQ multiplex PCR; the TCRdb copy retains only in-frame clones and omits some. Here the sample spans 15,000 to 20,000 clones, 65% to 90% being singletons. Time point described: pre-treatment baseline. The starting material was blood, obtained from a patient treated with checkpoint blockade. These receptors were taken from a human donor with melanoma.

The sample holds one count of this clone. V and J are TRBV4-3 and TRBJ2-3; D gene unclear. There are 14 residues in the CDR3. Trimming shortened V by 1 base and J by 5 bases, and 10 bases separated the two germline ends. CDR1 LGHNA and CDR2 YSLEER come from the germline V gene. This CDR3 is CASSQAQPRDTQYF. In nucleotides, the CDR3 is TGCGCCAGCAGCCAAGCTCAACCGAGAGATACGCAGTATTTT.

The V gene is TRBV7-9, the J gene TRBJ2-2; D possibly uses TRBD1 or TRBD2 (6 bases each). In germline, CDR1 is SEHNR, CDR2 FQNEAQ (reference sequence). This CDR3 region has 14 residues. The V end lost 3 bases, the J end lost 8 bases, and 13 bases lay between the germline ends. The CDR3 region has the DNA TGTGCCAGCAGCTTCTCGGGGGCGCCGGGGGAGCTGTTTTTT. Residues: CASSFSGAPGELFF.

The J gene is TRBJ2-7, the V gene TRBV28, with 7 nucleotides matching TRBD2. This CDR3 is 16 amino acids long. Unmatched junction bases numbered 10, after V lost 5 bases and J lost 0 bases. Germline V lookup: CDR1 MDHEN, CDR2 SYDVKM. The CDR3 reads CASSRSRGTTSYEQYF. In DNA form, the CDR3 reads TGTGCCAGCAGTCGATCACGAGGGACTACCTCCTACGAGCAGTACTTC.

The rearrangement uses TRBV29-1 and TRBJ2-1, with TRBD2 matching 7 bases. Germline V gene sequence: CDR1 SQVTM, CDR2 ANQGSEA. V dropped 0 bases and J dropped 6; count of bases not matched to a gene: 11. This CDR3 has 16 residues. The CDR3 region has the DNA TGCAGCGTTGAAGAGCGAGCGGGGCCGGACCCCAATGAGCAGTTCTTC. Its protein product is CSVEERAGPDPNEQFF.

The chain has TRBV11-2 and TRBJ1-2, with D possibly matching TRBD1 (6 bases). CDR3 length: 15 residues. The V end lost 5 bases, the J end lost 1 base, and 14 bases lay between the germline ends. The germline V gene encodes CDR1 SGHAT and CDR2 FQNNGV. The CDR3 here is CASSVQGPLNYGYTF. The CDR3 region has the DNA TGTGCCAGCAGCGTCCAGGGGCCTCTTAACTATGGCTACACCTTC.

CDR3 sequence: CSVKTRVSNTEAFF. The CDR3 DNA reads TGCAGCGTTAAAACGAGGGTCTCGAACACTGAAGCTTTCTTT. This chain links TRBV29-1 with TRBJ1-1; no firm D call. Per germline, CDR1 SQVTM and CDR2 ANQGSEA. This CDR3 has 14 residues. Trimming pared 5 bases from V and 1 base from J, leaving 14 bases between. Looking up the rest from reference TRBV29-1 and TRBJ1-1 gives the full variable domain: SAVISQKPSRDICQRGTSLTIQCQVDSQVTMMFWYRQQPGQSLTLIATANQGSEATYESGFVIDKFPISRPNLTFSTLTVSNMSPEDSSIYLCSVKTRVSNTEAFFGQGTRLTVV.

The chain links TRBV7-3 to TRBJ2-1; D may be TRBD2 (6 bases). In germline, CDR1 is SGHTA, CDR2 FQGTGA. CDR3 length: 13 residues. The V and J ends lost 5 bases and 8 bases respectively, with 13 bases between them. The CDR3 coding sequence is TGTGCCAGCAGCAAGACTAGGCTAGATGAGCAGTTCTTC. The encoded protein is CASSKTRLDEQFF.